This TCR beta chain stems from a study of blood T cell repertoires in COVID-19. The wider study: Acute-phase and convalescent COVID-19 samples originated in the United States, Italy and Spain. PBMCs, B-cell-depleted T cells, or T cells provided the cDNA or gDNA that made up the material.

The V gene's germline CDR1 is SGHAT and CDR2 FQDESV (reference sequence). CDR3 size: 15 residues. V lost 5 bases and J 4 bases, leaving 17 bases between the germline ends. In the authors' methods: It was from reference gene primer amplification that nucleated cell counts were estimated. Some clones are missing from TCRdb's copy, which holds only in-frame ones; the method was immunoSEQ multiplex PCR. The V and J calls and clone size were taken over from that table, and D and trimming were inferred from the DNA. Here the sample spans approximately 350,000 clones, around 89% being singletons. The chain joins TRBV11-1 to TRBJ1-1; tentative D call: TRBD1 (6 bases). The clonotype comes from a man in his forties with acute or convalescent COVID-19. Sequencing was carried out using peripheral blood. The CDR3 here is CASSGVGGWTTEAFF. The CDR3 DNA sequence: TGTGCCAGCAGCGGGGTTGGGGGCTGGACCACTGAAGCTTTCTTT.